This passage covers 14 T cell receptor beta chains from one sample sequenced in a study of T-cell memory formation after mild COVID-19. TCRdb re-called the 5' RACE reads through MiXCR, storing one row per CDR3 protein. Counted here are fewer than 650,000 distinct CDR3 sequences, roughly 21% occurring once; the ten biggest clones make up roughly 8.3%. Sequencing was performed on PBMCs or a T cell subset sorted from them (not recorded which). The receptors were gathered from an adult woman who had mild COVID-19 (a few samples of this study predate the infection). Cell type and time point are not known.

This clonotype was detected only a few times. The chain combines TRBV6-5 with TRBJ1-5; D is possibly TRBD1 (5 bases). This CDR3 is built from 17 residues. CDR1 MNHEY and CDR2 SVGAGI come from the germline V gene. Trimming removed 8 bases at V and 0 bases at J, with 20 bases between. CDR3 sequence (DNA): TGTGCCAGCCGTAAAAACCCCGGACAAGGTAGCAATCAGCCCCAGCATTTT. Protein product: CASRKNPGQGSNQPQHF.

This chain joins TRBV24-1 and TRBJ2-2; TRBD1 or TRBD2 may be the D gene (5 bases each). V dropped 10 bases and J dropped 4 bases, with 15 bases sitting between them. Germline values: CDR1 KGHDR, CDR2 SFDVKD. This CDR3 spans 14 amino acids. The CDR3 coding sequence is TGTGCCACGACTCCGGGACGGCCCACCGGGGAGCTGTTTTTT. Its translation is CATTPGRPTGELFF.

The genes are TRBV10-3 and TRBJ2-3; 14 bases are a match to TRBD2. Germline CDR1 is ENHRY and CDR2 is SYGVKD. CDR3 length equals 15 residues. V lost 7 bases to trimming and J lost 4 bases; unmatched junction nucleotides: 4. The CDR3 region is CAINRLAGGSDTQYF. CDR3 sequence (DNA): TGTGCCATCAATAGACTAGCGGGAGGGTCAGATACGCAGTATTTT.

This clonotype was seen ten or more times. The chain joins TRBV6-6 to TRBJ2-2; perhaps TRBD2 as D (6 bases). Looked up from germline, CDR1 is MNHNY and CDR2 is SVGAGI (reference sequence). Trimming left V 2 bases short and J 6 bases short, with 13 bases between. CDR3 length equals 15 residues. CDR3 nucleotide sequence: TGTGCCAGCAGTTACCGGTCTAGGAGGGCCGGGGAGCTGTTTTTT. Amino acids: CASSYRSRRAGELFF.

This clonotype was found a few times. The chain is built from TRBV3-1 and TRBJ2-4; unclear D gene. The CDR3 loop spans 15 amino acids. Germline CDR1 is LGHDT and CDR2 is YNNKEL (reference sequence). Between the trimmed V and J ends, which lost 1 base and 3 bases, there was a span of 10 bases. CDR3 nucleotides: TGTGCCAGCAGCCAAGGTGGCACAGACAAAAACATTCAGTACTTC. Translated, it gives CASSQGGTDKNIQYF.

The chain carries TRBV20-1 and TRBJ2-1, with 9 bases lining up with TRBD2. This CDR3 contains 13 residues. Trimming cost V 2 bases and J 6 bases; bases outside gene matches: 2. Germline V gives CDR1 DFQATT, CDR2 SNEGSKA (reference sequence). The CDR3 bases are TGCAGTGCTAGACCTAGCGGGACCAATGAGCAGTTCTTC. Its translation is CSARPSGTNEQFF.

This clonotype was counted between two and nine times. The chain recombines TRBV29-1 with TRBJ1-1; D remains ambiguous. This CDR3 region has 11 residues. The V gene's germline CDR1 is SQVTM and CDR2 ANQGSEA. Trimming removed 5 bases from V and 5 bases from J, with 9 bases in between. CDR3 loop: CSVLYVTEAFF. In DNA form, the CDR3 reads TGCAGCGTTCTATACGTGACTGAAGCTTTCTTT.

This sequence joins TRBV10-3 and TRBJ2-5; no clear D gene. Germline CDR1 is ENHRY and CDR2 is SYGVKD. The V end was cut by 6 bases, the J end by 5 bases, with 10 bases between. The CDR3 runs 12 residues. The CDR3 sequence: CAISSDGETQYF. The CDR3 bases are TGTGCCATCAGCTCGGACGGGGAGACCCAGTACTTC.

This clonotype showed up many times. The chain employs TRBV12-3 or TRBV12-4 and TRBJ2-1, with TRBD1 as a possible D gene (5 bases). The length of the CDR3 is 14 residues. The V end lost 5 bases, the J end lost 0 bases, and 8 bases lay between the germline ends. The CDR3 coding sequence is TGTGCCAGCAGTCTGGACACCTCCTACAATGAGCAGTTCTTC. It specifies CASSLDTSYNEQFF.

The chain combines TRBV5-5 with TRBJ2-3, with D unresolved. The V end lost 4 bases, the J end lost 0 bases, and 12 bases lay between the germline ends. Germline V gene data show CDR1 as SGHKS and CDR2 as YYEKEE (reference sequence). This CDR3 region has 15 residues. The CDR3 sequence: CASSLEVVSTDTQYF. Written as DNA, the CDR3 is TGTGCCAGCAGCCTAGAGGTGGTTAGCACAGATACGCAGTATTTT.

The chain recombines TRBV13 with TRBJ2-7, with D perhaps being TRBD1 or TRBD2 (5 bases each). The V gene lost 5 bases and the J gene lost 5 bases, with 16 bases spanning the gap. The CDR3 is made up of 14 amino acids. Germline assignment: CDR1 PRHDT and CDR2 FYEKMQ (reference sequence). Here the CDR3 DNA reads TGTGCCAGCAGCCCAAAGGGACCGCAACACGAGCAGTACTTC. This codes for CASSPKGPQHEQYF.

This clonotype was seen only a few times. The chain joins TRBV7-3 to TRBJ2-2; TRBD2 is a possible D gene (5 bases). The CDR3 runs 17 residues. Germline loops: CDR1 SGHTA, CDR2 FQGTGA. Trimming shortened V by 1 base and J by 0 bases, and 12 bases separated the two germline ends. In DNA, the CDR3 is TGTGCCAGCAGCTTAAACGGGGAAGGGACGAACACCGGGGAGCTGTTTTTT. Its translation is CASSLNGEGTNTGELFF.

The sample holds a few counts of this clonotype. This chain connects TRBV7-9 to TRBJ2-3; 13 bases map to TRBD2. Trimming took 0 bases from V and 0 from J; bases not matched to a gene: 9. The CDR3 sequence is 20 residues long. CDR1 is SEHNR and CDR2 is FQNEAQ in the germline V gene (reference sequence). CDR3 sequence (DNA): TGTGCCAGCAGCTTAGCGTCAGGTTGGACTAGCGGGAGAAGCACAGATACGCAGTATTTT. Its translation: CASSLASGWTSGRSTDTQYF.

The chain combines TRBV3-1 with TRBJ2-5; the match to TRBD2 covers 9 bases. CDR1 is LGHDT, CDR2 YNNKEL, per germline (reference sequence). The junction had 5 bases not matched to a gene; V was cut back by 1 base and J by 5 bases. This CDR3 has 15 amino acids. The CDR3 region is CASSQVGLASETQYF. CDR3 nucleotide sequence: TGTGCCAGCAGCCAAGTCGGACTAGCGTCGGAGACCCAGTACTTC.